This TCR beta chain was documented in a study of OX40 agonist ivuxolimab in advanced cancers. As for the study in general: Dosing consisted of intravenous ivuxolimab at 0.01 to 10 mg/kg every 2 weeks. Subjects had a mean age of about 60 years, with a range of about 23 to 90; more than 75% were male.

Only in-frame clones appear in the TCRdb table, and some are missing; sequencing was by immunoSEQ multiplex PCR. The data contain around 33,000 clones, approximately 80% of them singletons. J gave up 8 bases and V 6 bases, and 17 bases lay outside the gene matches. The CDR3 consists of 17 residues. Germline lookup yields CDR1 MDHEN and CDR2 SYDVKM. The sample holds one count of this clone. The sample consisted of CD4+ or CD8+ T cells sorted from blood, taken in a trial of the OX40 agonist ivuxolimab. This receptor was identified in an adult with an advanced solid tumor such as melanoma, head and neck, liver or kidney cancer. The chain uses TRBV28 and TRBJ1-4, with 8 bases lining up with TRBD1. This CDR3 is CASRSRQGRRVWEKLFF. CDR3 nucleotides: TGTGCCAGCAGGAGTAGACAGGGGCGTAGGGTATGGGAAAAACTGTTTTTT.